This paragraph covers one T cell receptor beta chain sequence. Its antigen remains unknown. Here immunoSEQ multiplex PCR was the method, and the copy in TCRdb shows in-frame clones only, minus some. The sample records around 100,000 clones, 91% being singletons. This entry is derived from a study of T cell responses to AZD1222 COVID-19 vaccine. General study results and limits: Donors were largely white British and mainly female; clonal diversity was possibly underestimated. Spike-specific TCR repertoires showed rising breadth and depth after two AZD1222 doses. Spike-spanning, vaccine-associated CD4 TCRs were dominant at 160-218 and 743-854.

This sample comprised peripheral blood, obtained on day 0 of AZD1222 vaccination. The receptor was isolated from an adult in good health.

The chain's CDR3 is CASSPPGAGEAFF. The CDR3 DNA sequence: TGTGCCAGCAGTCCCCCCGGGGCGGGGGAAGCTTTCTTT. The chain has TRBV28 and TRBJ1-1; D is perhaps TRBD1 (5 bases). CDR3 length: 13 amino acids. CDR1 MDHEN and CDR2 SYDVKM come from the germline V gene. V shed 5 bases and J shed 8 bases, with 15 bases lying between them.